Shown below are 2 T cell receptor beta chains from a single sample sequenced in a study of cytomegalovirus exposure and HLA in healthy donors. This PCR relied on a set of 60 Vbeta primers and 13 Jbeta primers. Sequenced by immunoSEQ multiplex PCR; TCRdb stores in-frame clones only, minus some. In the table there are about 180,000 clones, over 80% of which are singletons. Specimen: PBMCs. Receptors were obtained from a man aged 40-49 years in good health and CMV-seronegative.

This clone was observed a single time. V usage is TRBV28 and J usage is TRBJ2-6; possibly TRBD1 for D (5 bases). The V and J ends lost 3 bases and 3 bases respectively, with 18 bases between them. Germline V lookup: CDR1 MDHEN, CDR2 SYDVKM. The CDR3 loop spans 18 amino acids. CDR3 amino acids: CASSFLRQSLSGANVLTF. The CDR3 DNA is TGTGCCAGCAGTTTTTTACGACAGAGTTTGAGTGGGGCCAACGTCCTGACTTTC.

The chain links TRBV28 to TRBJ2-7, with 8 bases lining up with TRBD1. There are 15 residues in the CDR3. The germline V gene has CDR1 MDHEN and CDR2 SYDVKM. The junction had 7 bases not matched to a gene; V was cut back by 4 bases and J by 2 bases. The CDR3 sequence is CASSSAGGAPYEQYF. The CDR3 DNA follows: TGTGCCAGCAGTTCCGCAGGGGGCGCCCCCTACGAGCAGTACTTC.